Presented here are 21 T cell receptor beta chains from one specimen sequenced in a study of cytomegalovirus exposure and HLA in healthy donors. Profiling relied on immunoSEQ multiplex PCR, and the TCRdb table lists in-frame clones only, not all of them. Among approximately 59,000 clones, about 91% were seen once, and the ten largest hold about 5%. The sample was PBMCs. Every receptor here comes from a man aged 18 to 29 in good health and CMV-seropositive.

V usage is TRBV10-3 and J usage is TRBJ1-5, with 9 bases that match TRBD1. Germline V gene sequence: CDR1 ENHRY, CDR2 SYGVKD. The V gene end was trimmed by 6 bases and the J gene end by 7 bases; junction bases not matched to a gene: 4. CDR3 length: 13 amino acids. CDR3 sequence: CAISRDRDQPQHF. The CDR3 region has the DNA TGTGCCATCAGCCGGGACAGGGACCAGCCCCAGCATTTT.

The genes are TRBV2 and TRBJ2-2, with D perhaps matching TRBD2 (6 bases). Germline loops: CDR1 SNHLY, CDR2 FYNNEI. This CDR3 has 14 residues. V shed 7 bases and J shed 8 bases, with 17 bases lying between them. CDR3 sequence reads: CASTPGLPNGELFF. The CDR3, as DNA: TGTGCCAGCACCCCGGGACTCCCGAATGGGGAGCTGTTTTTT.

V and J are TRBV19 and TRBJ2-1, with TRBD1 matching over 7 bases. The germline V gene has CDR1 LNHDA and CDR2 SQIVND (reference sequence). CDR3 length: 15 amino acids. V trimming: 3 bases; J trimming: 4 bases; junction bases outside the gene matches: 6. This CDR3 reads CASSMGQGVYNEQFF. As DNA, the CDR3 is TGTGCCAGTAGTATGGGGCAGGGGGTGTACAATGAGCAGTTCTTC.

The chain joins TRBV6-5 to TRBJ2-2; 9 bases align to TRBD2. Looked up from germline, CDR1 is MNHEY and CDR2 is SVGAGI. The CDR3 loop spans 14 amino acids. V gave up 7 bases and J gave up 8 bases; unmatched junction bases: 8. CDR3: CASTRREGPGELFF. CDR3 in DNA: TGTGCCAGCACCAGGCGGGAGGGCCCTGGGGAGCTGTTTTTT.

The chain carries TRBV18 and TRBJ2-2; perhaps TRBD1 as D (6 bases). The CDR3 totals 14 residues. V was trimmed by 6 bases and J by 2 bases, leaving 10 bases between them. Per the germline V gene, CDR1 is KGHSH and CDR2 is LQKENI. This CDR3 reads CASSRTENTGELFF. Here the CDR3 DNA reads TGTGCCAGCTCCCGGACAGAAAACACCGGGGAGCTGTTTTTT.

The chain has TRBV6-6 and TRBJ2-1; D gene ambiguous. The CDR3 loop spans 11 amino acids. The V end was cut by 8 bases, the J end by 7 bases, with 9 bases between. Germline V gives CDR1 MNHNY, CDR2 SVGAGI (reference sequence). The CDR3 spells CASGSGNEQFF. CDR3 DNA sequence: TGTGCCAGCGGCTCGGGTAATGAGCAGTTCTTC.

V is TRBV4-1 and J is TRBJ2-3; the D is unclear. CDR3 size: 13 residues. Trimming pared 1 base from V and 4 bases from J, leaving 6 bases between. The germline CDR1 and CDR2 sequences are MGHRA and YSYEKL. CDR3 sequence reads: CASSQVAADTQYF. In nucleotides, the CDR3 is TGCGCCAGCAGCCAAGTGGCAGCAGATACGCAGTATTTT.

The V gene is TRBV7-3, the J gene TRBJ1-5; possible D gene TRBD1, 5 bases. Trimming removed 2 bases at V and 0 bases at J, with 26 bases between. The CDR3 is 21 residues long. Looked up from germline, CDR1 is SGHTA and CDR2 is FQGTGA. The CDR3 is CASSLQGSRARAHYSNQPQHF. The CDR3 DNA reads TGTGCCAGCAGCTTACAAGGTTCTAGGGCCAGGGCCCATTATAGCAATCAGCCCCAGCATTTT.

This chain connects TRBV28 to TRBJ1-1; D is unclear. Between the trimmed V and J ends, which lost 5 bases and 7 bases, there was a span of 8 bases. The CDR3 length is 11 residues. Germline loops: CDR1 MDHEN, CDR2 SYDVKM. The chain's CDR3 is CASSVEVEAFF. The CDR3 nucleotides read TGTGCCAGCAGTGTCGAGGTTGAAGCTTTCTTT.

The chain couples TRBV10-1 to TRBJ2-1; D unclear. Germline CDR1 and CDR2: WNHNN and SYGVQD (reference sequence). Trimming took 0 bases from V and 10 from J, leaving 7 bases between them. This CDR3 has 12 amino acids. The CDR3 protein is CASSESVAEQFF. The CDR3 DNA reads TGCGCCAGCAGTGAGTCGGTAGCCGAGCAGTTCTTC.

The chain is built from TRBV28 and TRBJ1-2; 12 positions agree with TRBD1. V dropped 6 bases and J dropped 8; count of bases not matched to a gene: 7. Germline loops: CDR1 MDHEN, CDR2 SYDVKM. The CDR3 length is 14 residues. The CDR3 sequence is CASSRDRGQRGYTF. CDR3 DNA sequence: TGTGCCAGCAGCCGGGACAGGGGGCAGAGAGGCTACACCTTC.

The V gene is TRBV9, the J gene TRBJ1-3, with D unclear. The V gene's germline CDR1 is SGDLS and CDR2 YYNGEE. This CDR3 has 12 amino acids. Trimming cost V 8 bases and J 0 bases, with 6 bases left between them. The CDR3 loop is CASRSSGNTIYF. In nucleotides, the CDR3 is TGTGCCAGTCGGTCCTCTGGAAACACCATATATTTT. The entire variable domain, with the rest obtained from reference TRBV9 and TRBJ1-3, is as follows: DSGVTQTPKHLITATGQRVTLRCSPRSGDLSVYWYQQSLDQGLQFLIQYYNGEERAKGNILERFSAQQFPDLHSELNLSSLELGDSALYFCASRSSGNTIYFGEGSWLTVV.

Here the CDR3 DNA reads TGTGCCAGCAGCCCGAGTTCGGGGGGTCCGCGAGGCTACACCTTC. Residues: CASSPSSGGPRGYTF. The chain recombines TRBV9 with TRBJ1-2; tentative D call: TRBD1 (5 bases). Germline values: CDR1 SGDLS, CDR2 YYNGEE. V was pared by 4 bases and J by 8 bases, with 21 bases between. This CDR3 spans 15 amino acids.

The rearrangement uses TRBV4-1 and TRBJ2-5; tentative D call: TRBD2 (7 bases). Germline-derived CDR1 and CDR2 are MGHRA and YSYEKL. Trimming took 2 bases from V and 2 from J, leaving 15 bases between them. The CDR3 runs 16 residues. The CDR3 DNA follows: TGCGCCAGCAGCCAACTCAGGGGAGGGGTACAAGAGACCCAGTACTTC. It codes for CASSQLRGGVQETQYF.

V gene TRBV6-1 combines with J gene TRBJ2-2, with TRBD2 as a possible D gene (5 bases). The V end was cut by 5 bases, the J end by 5 bases, with 15 bases between. Germline values: CDR1 MNHNS, CDR2 SASEGT. The CDR3 length is 15 residues. The CDR3 DNA reads TGTGCCAGCAGTCGGGCCACACCGGGGACCGGGGAGCTGTTTTTT. Translated: CASSRATPGTGELFF.

The J gene is TRBJ2-2, the V gene TRBV6-5, with a tentative D call TRBD1 (5 bases). This CDR3 contains 15 residues. Trimming took 6 bases from V and 1 from J, leaving 12 bases between them. Germline V CDR1 and CDR2: MNHEY, SVGAGI. This CDR3 reads CASSYIQGNTGELFF. In nucleotides, the CDR3 is TGTGCCAGCAGCTACATTCAGGGGAACACCGGGGAGCTGTTTTTT.

J is TRBJ2-7 and V is TRBV9; TRBD1 might be the D (6 bases). From germline, CDR1 is SGDLS and CDR2 YYNGEE. The V gene lost 4 bases and the J gene lost 6 bases, with 20 bases spanning the gap. This CDR3 spans 15 amino acids. CDR3 DNA sequence: TGTGCCAGCAGCTCTAACTTGGGGGCCAACAGCGAGCAGTACTTC. It codes for CASSSNLGANSEQYF.

The chain joins TRBV30 to TRBJ2-7, with 8 bases identical to TRBD1. Germline V gene data show CDR1 as GTSNPN and CDR2 as SVGIG (reference sequence). CDR3 length equals 14 residues. The trim removed 3 bases at V and 7 bases at J, leaving 11 bases unmatched. DNA for the CDR3: TGTGCCTGGAGCTCCCCTGGACAGGGAGGTGAGCAGTACTTC. Translating it yields CAWSSPGQGGEQYF.

This sequence joins TRBV7-2 and TRBJ2-5, with a tentative D call TRBD1 (6 bases). The CDR3 spans 15 residues. V was trimmed by 6 bases and J by 4 bases, leaving 18 bases between them. CDR1 and CDR2 from the germline V gene are SGHTA and FQGNSA. The CDR3 sequence: CASSSGALQGETQYF. The CDR3 DNA sequence: TGTGCCAGCAGTTCAGGGGCCCTACAGGGAGAGACCCAGTACTTC.

This sequence joins TRBV9 and TRBJ1-1; TRBD1 matches at 7 bases. The CDR3 is 14 amino acids. The ends lost 0 bases at V and 11 bases at J; junction bases unmatched: 10. Germline lookup yields CDR1 SGDLS and CDR2 YYNGEE. The CDR3 DNA follows: TGTGCCAGCAGCGTAGGCCCCGACAGGGCCTTGGCTTTCTTT. It encodes CASSVGPDRALAFF.

This chain connects TRBV27 to TRBJ1-1; D remains ambiguous. The V end was cut by 0 bases, the J end by 0 bases, with 8 bases between. Germline V CDR1 and CDR2: MNHEY, SMNVEV (reference sequence). The CDR3 length is 15 residues. The DNA of the CDR3 is TGTGCCAGCAGTTTATCGTTAGCGATGAACACTGAAGCTTTCTTT. Protein product: CASSLSLAMNTEAFF.